In this sample, the clone carrying this T cell receptor beta chain turned up many times. Its antigen is unidentified. These data originate in a study of T cell repertoires in cytomegalovirus infection. Turning to the study itself: In the study, CMV epitopes included recently identified HLA-C-restricted and well-studied HLA-B-restricted ones. CMV infection plus the matching HLA type was flagged by public TCR beta signatures.

Study results and limitations: Identification of carriers of CMV plus the relevant HLA was performed using cumulative public TCR beta family frequency. HLA-C-restricted TCR beta clonotypes specific for CMV led the ex vivo response.

TCRdb passed the reads through MiXCR, listing each CDR3 protein once. The data show 150,000 or so distinct CDR3 sequences, 32% seen once. V shed 6 bases and J shed 6 bases, with 4 bases lying between them. The CDR3 sequence is 10 residues long. Germline CDR1 and CDR2: LNHDA and SQIVND (reference sequence). The clonotype was recovered from a human donor in good health (CMV status not recorded). Some clones in this sample may be carry-over from other donors' samples. The sample was CD8+ T cells from cultured PBMCs, taken from culture after CMV antigen stimulation. The chain couples TRBV19 to TRBJ2-3; unclear D gene. The CDR3 DNA is TGTGCCAGTAGGGCGGATACGCAGTATTTT. It codes for CASRADTQYF.